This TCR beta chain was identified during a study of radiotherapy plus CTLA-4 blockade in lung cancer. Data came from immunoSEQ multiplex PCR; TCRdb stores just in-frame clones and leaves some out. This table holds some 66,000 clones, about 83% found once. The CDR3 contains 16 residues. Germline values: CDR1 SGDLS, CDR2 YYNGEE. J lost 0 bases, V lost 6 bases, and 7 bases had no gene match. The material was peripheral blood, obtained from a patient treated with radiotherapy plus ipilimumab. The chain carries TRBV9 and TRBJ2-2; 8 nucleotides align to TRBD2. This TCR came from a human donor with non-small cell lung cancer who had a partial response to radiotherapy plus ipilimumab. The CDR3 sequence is CASTGGDWSNTGELFF. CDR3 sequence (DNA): TGTGCCAGCACGGGGGGGGATTGGTCGAACACCGGGGAGCTGTTTTTT.